This T cell receptor (beta chain) was recorded in a study of metastatic and nonmetastatic thyroid tumors (dated by TCRdb to about 2020). In terms of the full investigation: Repertoires from peripheral blood and from tumor or nodule tissue samples of malignant and benign thyroid patients were compared.

Worth noting for this clone: Which antigen it targets is not known. No much larger clonotype is one base removed from it; base qualities were not supplied.

General conclusions and limits of the study: In both blood and tumor samples, TCR beta diversity was reported to be significantly higher in malignant tumors than in benign nodules.

CDR1 and CDR2 were assigned from the germline V gene as LGHNA and YSLEER. The V end loses 5 bases and the J end loses 4 bases, and a stretch of 19 bases separates them. The CDR3, from cysteine to phenylalanine, totals 16 residues. Just CDR3 DNA is preserved here, 48 bases in frame from base 1. Before undergoing thyroid surgery, none of the patients had been given any kind of treatment. Using T-cell receptor beta sequencing, the researchers looked back retrospectively at clinical samples from patients, gathered between about 2012 and 2018. The library was made by PCR. Sequencing relied on an Illumina HiSeq 4000. High-throughput sequencing was used to profile the TCR beta-chain CDR3 region of each patient. As for how the authors treated the data: CDR3 differences across clinicopathological groups were used to build a classifier for discriminating distant-metastatic papillary thyroid cancer patients. Repertoire diversity was assessed with the Shannon index, and tumor-blood repertoire similarity with the Morisita-Horn index. Starting from the raw public reads, TCRdb applied fastp trimming at Q25, assembled clones with MiXCR and retained in-frame beta chains. The V and J calls follow TCRdb's processing rather than the paper's. The sample includes over 20,000 clones, with roughly 25% observed a single time. The ten largest make up 9.5% to 15% of the sample.

The sequence is built from TRBV4-3 and TRBJ2-3; TRBD2 is perhaps the D gene, given 5 matching bases. The material sequenced was tumor tissue. This receptor was obtained from a male donor with papillary thyroid cancer or a benign thyroid nodule (not recorded which). Some clones in this sample may be carry-over from other donors' samples. The CDR3 region has the sequence CASSALWESVPDTQYF. The sequenced DNA is TGCGCCAGCAGCGCGTTATGGGAGTCGGTACCAGATACGCAGTATTTT.